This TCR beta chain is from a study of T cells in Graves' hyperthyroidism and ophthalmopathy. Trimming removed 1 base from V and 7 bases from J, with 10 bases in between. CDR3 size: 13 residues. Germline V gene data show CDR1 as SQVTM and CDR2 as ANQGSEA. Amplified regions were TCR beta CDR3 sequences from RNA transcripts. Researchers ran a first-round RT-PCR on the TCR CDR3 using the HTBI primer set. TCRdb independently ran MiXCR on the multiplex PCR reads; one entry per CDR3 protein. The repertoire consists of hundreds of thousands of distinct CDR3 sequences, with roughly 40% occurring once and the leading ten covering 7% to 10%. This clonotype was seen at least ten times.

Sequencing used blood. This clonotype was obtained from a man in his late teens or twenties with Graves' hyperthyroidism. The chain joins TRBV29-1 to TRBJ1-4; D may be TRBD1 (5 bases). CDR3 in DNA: TGCAGCGTTGAAGTCACGGGGCCTGAAAAACTGTTTTTT. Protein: CSVEVTGPEKLFF.